This T cell receptor (beta chain) was observed in a study of vaccination and CD4 T cells after COVID-19 (dated by TCRdb to 2021 to 2024). About the study as a whole: In the convalescent cohort there were six males and four females, among whom were two Hispanic individuals, seven Caucasians, two Asians and one multiracial person. In control cultures, a CEFX viral epitope pool was used as positive control, an HIV-1 Nef peptide pool was used as negative control, or no peptide was added. Participants got two doses of the Pfizer-BioNTech BNT162b2 vaccine (n=8) or two doses of the Moderna mRNA-1273 vaccine (n=2). Post-COVID blood samples were collected from convalescent patients a median of approximately 93 days after diagnosis, with a range of about 35 to 161 days. Post-vaccine blood samples were collected a median of about 72 days after the second vaccine dose, ranging from about 14 to 241 days. For stimulating the cultures, overlapping spike peptide pools were used, derived from SARS-CoV-2 as well as from the common cold coronaviruses HCoV-NL63, HCoV-OC43 and HCoV-229E. Memory CD4+ T cell crossreactivity between SARS-CoV-2 and common cold coronavirus spike proteins was assessed at the TCR clonotype level in an earlier paper using these donors. The spike-specific CD4+ TCR repertoire was compared before and after mRNA vaccination in approximately ten COVID-19 convalescent patients and several infection-naive healthy vaccine recipients.

The treatment or condition label, as the study defines it: roughly 10-day PBMC culture with coronavirus spike peptide pools or control peptides (ViraFEST assay). CD4+ T cells from unexposed donors were collected before the COVID-19 pandemic (2011-2018). The ViraFEST assay, used in the study, expanded antigen-specific T cells with peptide pools and then identified the expanded clonotypes through TCR sequencing. Each well held two million PBMCs cultured with about 9.8 ug/ml peptide pools in IMDM containing 5% human AB serum and roughly 10 IU/ml IL-2. Half of the culture medium was replaced with fresh IL-2-containing medium on days 3 and 7. Once the cells had been in culture for around ten days, the EasySep CD4+ T cell isolation kit was used to isolate CD4+ T cells by negative selection. As cell numbers permitted, CD4+ T cells from unexposed donors were tested for reactivity to SARS-CoV-2 S and N and to four common cold coronavirus spike pools. PBMCs were separated from whole blood using Ficoll-Paque Plus gradient centrifugation and then either used fresh or cryopreserved at -140C. Triplicate wells were generally used for each culture condition. Leukapheresis product for the unexposed donors was bought commercially.

The protocol used for the library was PCR. TCR sequencing of DNA from cultured CD4+ T cells used the Oncomine TCR Beta short-read assay at the Johns Hopkins FTIC core. Genomic DNA was extracted from the cultured CD4+ T cells with the QIAamp micro DNA kit. Oncomine TCR Beta libraries made from cultured CD4+ T cells were pooled using unique dual indexes and sequenced on an Illumina iSeq 100. The study's own analysis went as follows. Non-productive sequences were removed, and CDR3s not starting with C, not ending with F or W, or shorter than 7 amino acids were discarded. The MANAFEST web application was used to identify antigen-specific clonotypes by comparing peptide-stimulated wells against reference wells and other culture wells. Positive clones required FDR below 0.05, an odds ratio above 5, and productive frequency above 0.1% in at least two of three replicate wells. A clonotype counted as cross-reactive if it showed significant expansion both in the SARS-CoV-2 spike wells and in at least one common cold coronavirus spike condition. CDR3 homology was assessed with Levenshtein distances (stringdist) and unrooted phylogenetic trees (ape) in R version 3.6.1. TCRdb reprocessing: public reads trimmed at Q25 with fastp, clones called with MiXCR, in-frame beta chains kept. Every CDR3 protein is listed once, alongside the most common genes and DNA of its rows. These V and J calls rely on TCRdb rather than the paper's analysis. This sample lists 6,700 or so distinct CDR3 sequences; roughly 36% were detected once. Of the sample, roughly 28% is held by the ten largest clones.

Paper-wide results and their limitations: The study included relatively few convalescent patients and did not analyze early timepoints after natural infection. In convalescent patients, a median roughly 87% of post-vaccine SARS-CoV-2-reactive clones were detected only after vaccination, suggesting vaccine-specific priming. Although the median number of SARS-CoV-2-reactive clonotypes went up from around 19 after infection to 38 after vaccination, the increase was not significant. Nearly all vaccine-specific clones in convalescent patients (304 of 307) were mono-reactive for SARS-CoV-2 spike rather than cross-reactive with common cold coronaviruses.

CDR1 and CDR2 were assigned from the germline V gene (reference sequence) as DFQATT and SNEGSKA. The CDR3, from cysteine to phenylalanine, totals 15 residues. Only CDR3 DNA remains: 45 bases, in frame from the first base. Germline trimming: 1 base from V, 4 bases from J; junction bases outside gene matches: 5. Concerning this clonotype itself: Its antigen target is currently unknown. No per-base quality is available; no much larger clone lies one base away.

The sequenced material came from CD4+ T cells from blood, cultured in vitro. The chain is made from TRBV20-1 and TRBJ2-1, and 9 junctional nucleotides match TRBD2. The TCR was taken from a human donor in good health. The nucleotide sequence is given as TGCAGTGCTAGAGTACCAGCGGGGGGTTACAATGAGCAGTTCTTC. Its translation is CSARVPAGGYNEQFF.